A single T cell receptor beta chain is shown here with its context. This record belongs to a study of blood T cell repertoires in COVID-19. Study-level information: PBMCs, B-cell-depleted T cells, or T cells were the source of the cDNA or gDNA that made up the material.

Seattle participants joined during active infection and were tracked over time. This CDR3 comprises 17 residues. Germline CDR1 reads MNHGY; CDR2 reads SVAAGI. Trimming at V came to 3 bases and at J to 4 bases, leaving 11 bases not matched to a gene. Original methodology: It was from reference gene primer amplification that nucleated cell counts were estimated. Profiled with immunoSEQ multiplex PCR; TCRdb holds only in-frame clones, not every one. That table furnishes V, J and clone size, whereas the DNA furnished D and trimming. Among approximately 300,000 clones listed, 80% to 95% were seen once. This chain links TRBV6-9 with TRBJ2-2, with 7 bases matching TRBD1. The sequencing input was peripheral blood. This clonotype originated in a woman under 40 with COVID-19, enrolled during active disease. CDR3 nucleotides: TGTGCCAGCAGTTACGGGGCAAAGGGGGCGACCACCGGGGAGCTGTTTTTT. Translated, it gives CASSYGAKGATTGELFF.